Following are 21 T cell receptor beta chains from one sample sequenced in a study of blood T cell repertoires in COVID-19. Here immunoSEQ multiplex PCR was the method, and the copy in TCRdb shows in-frame clones only, minus some. The table has around 300,000 clones, around 92% seen once. Sequenced sample: PBMCs or T cells enriched from blood (not recorded which). These receptors came from a woman aged 55-70 years who had recovered from COVID-19.

The J gene is TRBJ2-5, the V gene TRBV10-3; D gene ambiguous. Germline V gene data show CDR1 as ENHRY and CDR2 as SYGVKD. CDR3 length: 13 residues. Trimming cost V 3 bases and J 7 bases, with 12 bases left between them. This CDR3 reads CAISELASGTQYF. In DNA form, the CDR3 reads TGTGCCATCAGTGAACTTGCCTCGGGGACCCAGTACTTC.

The chain links TRBV7-9 to TRBJ2-2, with a possible D match to TRBD2 (6 bases). Germline assignment: CDR1 SEHNR and CDR2 FQNEAQ (reference sequence). The CDR3 spans 15 residues. The V end lost 5 bases, the J end lost 4 bases, and 14 bases lay between the germline ends. The DNA for the CDR3 is TGTGCCAGCAGCCTGACTAGAGGGTTCACCGGGGAGCTGTTTTTT. Translated: CASSLTRGFTGELFF.

This sequence joins TRBV2 and TRBJ1-1; D is unresolved. CDR3 size: 13 residues. V lost 7 bases, J lost 6 bases, and 15 bases lay in between. The V gene's germline CDR1 is SNHLY and CDR2 FYNNEI. The chain's CDR3 is CASKTEREAEAFF. The DNA for the CDR3 is TGTGCCAGCAAAACAGAACGGGAAGCTGAAGCTTTCTTT. Variable domain in full (rest from reference TRBV2 and TRBJ1-1): EPEVTQTPSHQVTQMGQEVILRCVPISNHLYFYWYRQILGQKVEFLVSFYNNEISEKSEIFDDQFSVERPDGSNFTLKIRSTKLEDSAMYFCASKTEREAEAFFGQGTRLTVV.

The chain is built from TRBV28 and TRBJ1-1; D gene unclear. Between the trimmed V and J ends, which lost 1 base and 4 bases, there was a span of 10 bases. The V gene's germline CDR1 is MDHEN and CDR2 SYDVKM. The CDR3 is 14 amino acids. The CDR3 bases are TGTGCCAGCAGTTTATCCGGCAGGCTCACTGAAGCTTTCTTT. It yields the protein CASSLSGRLTEAFF.

The J gene is TRBJ1-5, the V gene TRBV6-1; no definite D call. The length of the CDR3 is 13 residues. Trimming left V 1 base short and J 4 bases short, with 5 bases between. Germline values: CDR1 MNHNS, CDR2 SASEGT. CDR3 protein: CASSEVENQPQHF. The CDR3 nucleotides read TGTGCCAGCAGTGAAGTAGAAAATCAGCCCCAGCATTTT.

This chain joins TRBV18 and TRBJ2-6, with 8 bases aligning to TRBD1. CDR3 length: 18 residues. V lost 3 bases, J lost 1 base, and 8 bases stayed unmatched. Germline V lookup: CDR1 KGHSH, CDR2 LQKENI. CDR3 nucleotide sequence: TGTGCCAGCTCACCTTACCAGGGGGCGGGATCTGGGGCCAACGTCCTGACTTTC. It yields the protein CASSPYQGAGSGANVLTF.

CDR3 protein: CASSRTGGNYGYTF. CDR3 sequence (DNA): TGTGCCAGCAGCCGGACAGGGGGCAACTATGGCTACACCTTC. The chain couples TRBV3-1 (or the pseudogene TRBV3-2) to TRBJ1-2; 11 bases are a match to TRBD1. This CDR3 has 14 amino acids. Germline values: CDR1 LGHDT, CDR2 YNNKEL (reference sequence). The trim removed 4 bases at V and 2 bases at J, leaving 0 bases unmatched.

This chain uses TRBV24-1 with TRBJ1-2; 7 bases align to TRBD1. V trimming: 3 bases; J trimming: 5 bases; junction bases outside the gene matches: 5. Germline V gives CDR1 KGHDR, CDR2 SFDVKD. The CDR3 runs 14 residues. The CDR3: CATSDAPQGYGYTF. The CDR3 region has the DNA TGTGCCACCAGTGATGCCCCACAGGGGTATGGCTACACCTTC.

The chain links TRBV7-6 to TRBJ2-3, with 11 nucleotides matching TRBD2. Germline V lookup: CDR1 SGHVS, CDR2 FNYEAQ. CDR3 length: 15 residues. Unmatched junction bases numbered 2, after V lost 1 base and J lost 5 bases. The DNA for the CDR3 is TGTGCCAGCAGCTTAGTAGCGGGAGGGCTAGATACGCAGTATTTT. It translates to CASSLVAGGLDTQYF. The variable domain in full, completed from reference TRBV7-6 and TRBJ2-3, reads GAGVSQSPRYKVTKRGQDVALRCDPISGHVSLYWYRQALGQGPEFLTYFNYEAQQDKSGLPNDRFSAERPEGSISTLTIQRTEQRDSAMYRCASSLVAGGLDTQYFGPGTRLTVL.

This chain joins TRBV4-1 and TRBJ1-4; D unresolved. Between the trimmed V and J ends, which lost 1 base and 4 bases, there was a span of 19 bases. The germline V gene has CDR1 MGHRA and CDR2 YSYEKL. The CDR3 extends over 18 amino acids. CDR3 sequence reads: CASSQVVYEDTHNEKLFF. As DNA, the CDR3 is TGCGCCAGCAGCCAAGTGGTATACGAAGACACTCATAATGAAAAACTGTTTTTT.

The chain employs TRBV5-1 and TRBJ1-3; the match to TRBD1 covers 8 bases. The germline CDR1 and CDR2 sequences are SGHRS and YFSETQ. The CDR3 runs to 13 residues. With V trimmed by 4 bases and J by 4 bases, 1 base remained unmatched. CDR3 region: CASSRTGGNTIYF. In DNA, the CDR3 is TGCGCCAGCAGCCGGACAGGGGGAAACACCATATATTTT.

This chain joins TRBV9 and TRBJ2-3, with 7 bases matching TRBD1. Germline CDR1 reads SGDLS; CDR2 reads YYNGEE. After removal of 6 bases from V and 3 bases from J, the junction contained 7 bases not matched to a gene. The CDR3 has 14 amino acids. CDR3 nucleotide sequence: TGTGCCAGCACCTCGGGACAGATAACAGATACGCAGTATTTT. It yields the protein CASTSGQITDTQYF.

This sequence joins TRBV28 and TRBJ1-4; the match to TRBD1 covers 9 bases. The CDR3 sequence is 19 residues long. Germline CDR1 reads MDHEN; CDR2 reads SYDVKM. Losses at the gene ends were 1 base for V and 7 bases for J; bases not matched to a gene: 16. Here the CDR3 DNA reads TGTGCCAGCAGTTTATCTGGACAGGGGTGGGATTCCCTTTCTGAAAAACTGTTTTTT. Its translation is CASSLSGQGWDSLSEKLFF.

The chain combines TRBV23-1 with TRBJ2-7, with TRBD2 identical over 8 bases. TRBV23-1 is marked as an open reading frame, function uncertain. V shed 4 bases and J 0 bases; nucleotides not matched to a gene: 5. The CDR3 runs 15 residues. The CDR3 protein is CASSRLTSGSYEQYF. The CDR3, as DNA: TGCGCCAGCAGTCGCCTCACTAGCGGCTCCTACGAGCAGTACTTC.

The rearrangement links TRBV28 to TRBJ2-1; 7 bases fit TRBD1. Trimming cost V 3 bases and J 9 bases; bases outside gene matches: 5. CDR1 is MDHEN, CDR2 SYDVKM, per germline. CDR3 length: 13 residues. The DNA for the CDR3 is TGTGCCAGCAGTTTCGGGACAGTGGTTGAGCAGTTCTTC. It specifies CASSFGTVVEQFF.

The chain is built from TRBV6-1 and TRBJ2-1, with D perhaps TRBD2 (6 bases). Germline V gives CDR1 MNHNS, CDR2 SASEGT. This CDR3 region has 15 residues. V was cut by 2 bases and J by 6 bases, with 14 bases left in between. The CDR3 is CASSEWAGSANEQFF. In nucleotides, the CDR3 is TGTGCCAGCAGTGAATGGGCGGGGTCGGCCAATGAGCAGTTCTTC.

V usage is TRBV27 and J usage is TRBJ1-5, with D unclear. Between the trimmed V and J ends, which lost 5 bases and 1 base, there was a span of 12 bases. The germline gives CDR1 MNHEY, CDR2 SMNVEV (reference sequence). This CDR3 region has 15 residues. The CDR3, as DNA: TGTGCCAGCAGTAGAACAGCTACCAGCAATCAGCCCCAGCATTTT. Translated, it gives CASSRTATSNQPQHF.

The chain uses TRBV9 and TRBJ1-5; tentative D call: TRBD1 (5 bases). Germline CDR1 reads SGDLS; CDR2 reads YYNGEE. The V end was cut by 3 bases, the J end by 4 bases, with 14 bases between. The CDR3 contains 15 residues. In DNA form, the CDR3 reads TGTGCCAGCAGCGGAGACAGACCGAGGAATCAGCCCCAGCATTTT. The encoded protein is CASSGDRPRNQPQHF.

The gene calls are TRBV5-1 and TRBJ2-1; 7 bases align to TRBD2. V gave up 3 bases and J gave up 1 base; unmatched junction bases: 7. CDR3 length: 16 amino acids. Germline V gives CDR1 SGHRS, CDR2 YFSETQ. The CDR3 protein is CASSSRGGSSYNEQFF. CDR3 in DNA: TGCGCCAGCAGCTCCAGAGGCGGGAGTTCCTACAATGAGCAGTTCTTC.

V gene TRBV2 combines with J gene TRBJ1-4; D is undetermined. The CDR3 is made up of 14 amino acids. Germline CDR1 SNHLY, CDR2 FYNNEI. V lost 4 bases, J lost 5 bases, and 11 bases lay in between. The CDR3 DNA reads TGTGCCAGCAGTGTGCGGACTCGGAATGAAAAACTGTTTTTT. It is translated as CASSVRTRNEKLFF.

The genes are TRBV5-1 and TRBJ2-2; no clear D. The V end lost 4 bases, the J end lost 3 bases, and 7 bases lay between the germline ends. Per the germline V gene, CDR1 is SGHRS and CDR2 is YFSETQ. This CDR3 spans 13 amino acids. This CDR3 is CASSPYYTGELFF. DNA of the CDR3: TGCGCCAGCAGCCCTTATTACACCGGGGAGCTGTTTTTT. Variable domain in full (rest from reference TRBV5-1 and TRBJ2-2): KAGVTQTPRYLIKTRGQQVTLSCSPISGHRSVSWYQQTPGQGLQFLFEYFSETQRNKGNFPGRFSGRQFSNSRSEMNVSTLELGDSALYLCASSPYYTGELFFGEGSRLTVL.